This T cell receptor beta chain was captured in a study of cytomegalovirus exposure and HLA in healthy donors. Overall study results and limits: Analysis performed later found more than 15,000 TCR beta sequences associated with HLA alleles at 0.05 false discovery rate.

This PCR relied on a set of 60 Vbeta primers and 13 Jbeta primers. This table comes from immunoSEQ multiplex PCR, and its TCRdb copy is limited to in-frame clones, with some not included. The sample records approximately 170,000 clones, 75% to 90% being singletons. About this clone itself: Its antigen is not identified.

Germline V lookup: CDR1 SGHRS, CDR2 YFSETQ. The CDR3 length is 16 residues. Trimming pared 0 bases from V and 0 bases from J, leaving 10 bases between. This sequence originates from a male donor in good health and CMV-seronegative. Sequencing was done on a sample of PBMCs. J is TRBJ2-1 and V is TRBV5-1; the D gene is possibly TRBD2 (5 bases). The CDR3 region has the DNA TGCGCCAGCAGCTTGGTTCCGGGAAGCTCCTACAATGAGCAGTTCTTC. It is translated as CASSLVPGSSYNEQFF.